This is a list of T cell receptor beta chains from one sample in a study of metastatic and nonmetastatic thyroid tumors. TCRdb reanalyzed the PCR reads via MiXCR. The sample lists some 6,900 clones; about 3.3% were seen once. The sequenced material came from tumor tissue. The receptors were gathered from a female donor with papillary thyroid cancer or a benign thyroid nodule (not recorded which). Some clones in this sample may be carry-over from other donors' samples. Each CDR3 is given with its conserved first and last residue. Fields, in order: J gene, clone size, V gene, D gene, CDR3 protein, CDR3 DNA. D genes are given only for firm matches. Size is omitted from some rows. Given values are once, few, many or a class for expanded clones.

TRBJ2-5,many,TRBV11-3,TRBD1,CASSYRGTGKGETQYF,TGTGCCAGCAGCTATAGGGGGACAGGGAAAGGAGAGACCCAGTACTTC
TRBJ2-2,medium-sized,TRBV28,.,CASSRGAGELFF,TGTGCCAGCAGTCGGGGCGCCGGGGAGCTGTTTTTT
TRBJ2-2,medium-sized,TRBV24-1,.,CATRGTRNTGELFF,TGTGCCACCAGGGGGACACGGAACACCGGGGAGCTGTTTTTT
TRBJ2-5,many,TRBV5-1,.,CASSLYQETQYF,TGCGCCAGCAGCTTGTACCAAGAGACCCAGTACTTC
TRBJ2-2,many,TRBV5-1,TRBD1,CATRTGGAGTGELFF,TGCGCCACCCGGACAGGGGGCGCAGGAACCGGGGAGCTGTTTTTT
TRBJ1-5,medium-sized,TRBV27,TRBD1,CASSPGTVNQPQHF,TGTGCCAGCAGTCCCGGGACAGTAAATCAGCCCCAGCATTTT
TRBJ1-5,medium-sized,TRBV19,.,CASSIAGFRQPQHF,TGTGCCAGTAGTATAGCAGGATTCCGTCAGCCCCAGCATTTT
TRBJ1-1,many,TRBV5-1,.,CASSQGHTEAFF,TGCGCCAGCAGCCAGGGCCACACTGAAGCTTTCTTT
TRBJ2-3,many,TRBV28,TRBD1,CASSSGQGDTQYF,TGTGCCAGCAGTTCAGGACAGGGGGATACGCAGTATTTT
TRBJ1-1,many,TRBV7-3,.,CASSLGQGTEAFF,TGTGCCAGCAGCTTAGGGCAGGGGACTGAAGCTTTCTTT
TRBJ2-7,medium-sized,TRBV4-1,.,CASSQDLKTPQYF,TGCGCCAGCAGCCAAGATCTTAAGACACCGCAGTACTTC
TRBJ2-1,medium-sized,TRBV20-1,.,CSAAPSERPYSEQFF,TGCAGTGCTGCCCCCTCCGAACGGCCCTACAGTGAGCAGTTCTTC
TRBJ1-1,many,TRBV2,.,CASSEQGLMNTEAFF,TGTGCCAGCAGTGAACAGGGGCTCATGAACACTGAAGCTTTCTTT
TRBJ2-1,many,TRBV12-3/TRBV12-4,TRBD2,CASSLMGLAVNEQFF,TGTGCCAGCAGTTTAATGGGACTAGCGGTCAATGAGCAGTTCTTC
TRBJ1-1,medium-sized,TRBV12-3/TRBV12-4,TRBD1,CASSPKDRANTEAFF,TGTGCCAGCAGTCCGAAGGACAGGGCGAACACTGAAGCTTTCTTT
TRBJ2-3,.,TRBV5-1,.,CASSLRGADTQYF,TGCGCCAGCAGCTTGCGGGGCGCTGATACGCAGTATTTT
TRBJ2-5,medium-sized,TRBV12-3/TRBV12-4,.,CASSPDNFPLPQYF,TGTGCCAGCAGCCCCGACAACTTCCCGCTCCCCCAGTACTTC
TRBJ2-1,many,TRBV5-6,TRBD2,CASSFPGLDVEQFF,TGTGCCAGCAGCTTCCCGGGACTAGACGTTGAGCAGTTCTTC